These T cell receptor beta chains were read from a single sample in a study of CDR3 diversity in severe acne. TCRdb re-called the PCR reads with MiXCR, one entry per CDR3 protein. The table shows more than 85,000 distinct CDR3 sequences, with around 56% occurring only once. Sequenced: blood. These receptors were collected from a male donor with acne. The CDR3 runs from the conserved cysteine through the conserved F or W. A D gene is named only where the DNA matches it firmly. The size field is filled for only some rows; it gives once, few, many or a size class.

>.|TRBJ2-5|15|TRBD1|TRBV7-9
TGTGCCAGCAGCTTAGGAGGGGACAGACAAGAGACCCAGTACTTC
CASSLGGDRQETQYF
>once|TRBJ2-7|15|TRBD1|TRBV9
TGTGCCAGCAGCGTAGACTCCACGGGACAGGGAGAGCAGTACTTT
CASSVDSTGQGEQYF
>many|TRBJ2-2|16|TRBD2|TRBV5-1
TGCGCCAGCAGCTTGGAAGGAGCGGGGGTAATCGGGGAGCTGTTTTTT
CASSLEGAGVIGELFF
>.|TRBJ2-7|13|.|TRBV9
TGTGCCAGCAGCGTAGCGGACAACTACGAGCAGTACTTC
CASSVADNYEQYF
>.|TRBJ1-2|17|.|TRBV7-9
TGTGCCAGCAGCGCTGGACAGCCAGTTGACTCTAACTATGGCTACACCTTC
CASSAGQPVDSNYGYTF
>medium-sized|TRBJ1-3|12|.|TRBV20-1
TGCGGGTTACAGGGTGCTGGAAACACCATATATTTT
CGLQGAGNTIYF
>few|TRBJ2-3|15|TRBD2|TRBV25-1
TGTGCCAGCAGTGGTAGGGGACTAGCGGGAGATACGCAGTATTTT
CASSGRGLAGDTQYF
>many|TRBJ1-1|11|.|TRBV19
TGTGCCAGTAGCAAAAACACTGAAGCTTTCTTT
CASSKNTEAFF
>.|TRBJ2-5|13|TRBD1|TRBV7-7
TGTGCTAGCGAGACAGGGGTCAGCATGACCCAGTACTTC
CASETGVSMTQYF
>many|TRBJ1-5|13|.|TRBV14
TGTGCCAGCAGCCATGGTAGCAATCAGCCCCAGCATTTT
CASSHGSNQPQHF
>few|TRBJ2-5|15|TRBD2|TRBV11-1
TGTGCCAGCAGCCACGGGGGGAGCGTCGAAGAGACCCAGTACTTC
CASSHGGSVEETQYF
>many|TRBJ1-1|17|.|TRBV2
TGTGCCAGCAGCGTCCAGGGGAGCGGGGGCGCGAGCACTGAAGCTTTCTTT
CASSVQGSGGASTEAFF
>.|TRBJ2-7|15|TRBD1|TRBV7-8
TGTGCCAGCAGTTCGGACAGGGCCGGATCCTACGAGCAGTACTTC
CASSSDRAGSYEQYF
>once|TRBJ1-5|14|.|TRBV27
TGTGCCAGCAGTTTCGGCACCTTGGGACAGCCCCAGCATTTT
CASSFGTLGQPQHF
>.|TRBJ2-7|15|TRBD1|TRBV9
TGTGCCGGCAGCGTCGGGACAGCCACGACCTACGAGCAGTACTTC
CAGSVGTATTYEQYF
>many|TRBJ1-3|16|.|TRBV6-1
TGTGCCAGCAGTGAAGCGCTTAGGTGGGCTGGAAACACCATATATTTT
CASSEALRWAGNTIYF
>many|TRBJ2-1|15|.|TRBV9
TGTGCCAGCAGCGCGGACTCGAACTCCTACAATGAGCAGTTCTTC
CASSADSNSYNEQFF